What follows is one TCR beta chain and its context. The source of the sample is a study of tumor and adjacent non-tumor tissue in lung cancer. This sample's RNA came from whole unsorted tissue. The V and J ends lost 2 bases and 6 bases, in that order; junction bases with no gene match: 6. Germline V gene lookup returns CDR1 MNHNS and CDR2 SASEGT. This CDR3 has 15 residues. The library came from three nested PCR rounds adapted from ARM-PCR protocols. TCRdb ran MiXCR on the multiplex PCR reads and lists one entry per CDR3 protein. The sample shows 60,000 to 85,000 distinct CDR3 sequences, around 77% of them seen only once.

The TCR was taken from a woman aged 45-59 years with non-small cell lung cancer. This chain uses TRBV6-1 with TRBJ2-2; 7 bases line up with TRBD1. Sequencing was carried out using lung tumor tissue. The CDR3 protein is CASSENGDSPGELFF. The CDR3 DNA reads as TGTGCCAGCAGTGAAAATGGGGACAGTCCCGGGGAGCTGTTTTTT.